This T cell receptor (beta chain) was recovered during a study of cytomegalovirus exposure and HLA in healthy donors. Study information: From HLA-typed donors, an early data release held some 91 million unique TCRs.

This clone showed up just once. Trimming cost V 6 bases and J 5 bases, with 22 bases left between them. Germline values: CDR1 LNHDA, CDR2 SQIVND (reference sequence). The CDR3 runs to 16 residues. PCR used 60 Vbeta primers and 13 Jbeta primers. The method was immunoSEQ multiplex PCR; TCRdb's version includes in-frame clones alone and lacks a portion of them. The repertoire holds some 130,000 clones, with approximately 10% as singletons. This TCR was recovered from a woman aged 40 to 50 in good health and CMV-seropositive. Sequenced input: PBMCs. The chain links TRBV19 to TRBJ1-1; no clear D gene. The CDR3 DNA is TGTGCCAGTAGCAACCATCAGAATCTACAGCGGACTGAAGCTTTCTTT. Translation gives CASSNHQNLQRTEAFF.